This note documents a single TCR beta chain sequence. What it binds is unknown. The CDR3 extends over 15 amino acids. V lost 1 base to trimming and J lost 2 bases, with 11 bases between them. The germline V gene encodes CDR1 SGHTA and CDR2 FQGNSA. As for time point: persistent/refractory GD, antithyroid drugs over 5 years with positive TRAb. Researchers made the TCR library from RNA that was extracted from PBMCs. This sample was taken from a study of regulatory T cells in long-lasting Graves disease. Study-level background: Persistent Graves' disease denoted over 5 years of antithyroid drugs plus positive TSH receptor antibodies. Points from the study as a whole: There were preferences for TRBV28, TRBJ1-2 and TRBJ2-5 in persistent disease.

The TCR beta library used iRepertoire HTBI primers with Arm-PCR amplification of CDR3. TCRdb fed the multiplex PCR reads into MiXCR, producing one record per CDR3 protein. The table records about 470,000 distinct CDR3 sequences, 20% to 25% of them present only once. The sample was peripheral blood mononuclear cells (PBMCs), taken when the disease was refractory, from a patient treated with antithyroid drugs. The gene calls are TRBV7-2 and TRBJ1-2, with D tentatively TRBD1 (5 bases). The receptor's source is a female donor with Graves disease. CDR3 in DNA: TGTGCCAGCAGCTTAGGCTATGGGGGGAACTATGGCTACACCTTC. As protein: CASSLGYGGNYGYTF.